This is a list of T cell receptor beta chains from one sample in a study of cytomegalovirus exposure and HLA in healthy donors. Repertoires were generated with immunoSEQ multiplex PCR, while TCRdb's copy carries only in-frame clones and drops some. Of over 150,000 clones listed, approximately 79% are singletons. Sequences were obtained from PBMCs. Every receptor here comes from a man in his forties or fifties in good health and CMV-seronegative. Each CDR3 is given without its conserved first and last residue.

TRBV4-1	TRBJ1-4	ASSQDVNRGEEKLF
TRBV28	TRBJ2-7	ASKSGQGRISYEQY
TRBV29-1	TRBJ2-5	SALPGLRGETQY
TRBV27	TRBJ2-7	ASSFGQDSYEQY
TRBV7-2	TRBJ1-5	ASRGGGGGNQPQH
TRBV7-2	TRBJ2-2	ASTWTRQTGELF
TRBV27	TRBJ2-3	ASSWRGAGTDTQY
TRBV27	TRBJ2-2	ASSYSGTGELF
TRBV5-1	TRBJ2-7	ASSIGQGAMEQY
TRBV7-8	TRBJ2-2	ATPGVNTGELF
TRBV28	TRBJ1-1	ASSPGNTEAF
TRBV28	TRBJ2-7	ASSLRNYEQY
TRBV5-4	TRBJ2-3	ASSLGLDVHTQY
TRBV5-8	TRBJ2-3	ASSLGEGSTTDTQY
TRBV28	TRBJ2-1	ASTSSQRLASNNEQF
TRBV6-1	TRBJ2-1	ASSERTGGEF
TRBV5-5	TRBJ1-1	ATQGGGGLTEAF
TRBV5-1	TRBJ2-4	ASSLVAGVSKNSQY
TRBV11-2	TRBJ2-2	ASRSARLAGLRGGELF
TRBV4-2	TRBJ2-1	ASSQRGSSGSINEQF
TRBV6-4	TRBJ2-7	ASSPFGGPYEQY
TRBV11-1	TRBJ2-2	ASSLVENSGELF
TRBV15	TRBJ1-5	ATSQGNQPQH
TRBV21-1	TRBJ2-7	ASSLLGRGSY
TRBV5-1	TRBJ2-7	ASSLEGRGREQY
TRBV7-2	TRBJ2-1	ASSPRRTSGRGDEQF
TRBV11-1	TRBJ2-7	ASSFRARGEQY
TRBV6-1	TRBJ2-3	ASRPGLNLRDTQY
TRBV27	TRBJ2-7	ASSDRALYEQY
TRBV19	TRBJ1-4	ASRDRGRANEKLF
TRBV5-1	TRBJ2-2	ASSPKGGDTGELF
TRBV6-5	TRBJ2-1	ASSPSRLVRNEQF
TRBV27	TRBJ2-1	ASNPGTYNEQF